The present T cell receptor beta chain was sequenced within a study of identical twins. Study observations and caveats: Monozygotic twins shared more out-of-frame TCR alpha than recombination models predicted.

Carrying unique molecular identifiers, the cDNA also gained a universal primer site through template switching. TCRdb ran MiXCR on the 5' RACE reads and lists one entry per CDR3 protein. The sample includes around 280,000 distinct CDR3 sequences, roughly 8.6% of them seen just once. Among all donors, each was a healthy Caucasian. CDR1 is DFQATT, CDR2 SNEGSKA, per germline (reference sequence). The CDR3 covers 15 residues. The V gene end was trimmed by 6 bases and the J gene end by 3 bases; junction bases not matched to a gene: 13. Concerning this clonotype itself: Its antigen remains unknown.

This sample was also put to use in a study of yellow fever vaccine responses in identical twins.

The source material was memory (CD45RO+) T cells sorted from blood. This TCR was sampled from a woman under 30 in good health. The chain is built from TRBV20-1 and TRBJ1-1, with 7 bases fitting TRBD1. The CDR3 reads CSAKQGGASDTEAFF. The CDR3 DNA reads TGCAGTGCCAAGCAAGGGGGCGCGTCGGACACTGAAGCTTTCTTT.